Following are 13 T cell receptor beta chains from one sample sequenced in a study of early T cells in non-severe SARS-CoV-2 infection. TCRdb re-called the 5' RACE reads through MiXCR, storing one row per CDR3 protein. The table lists 55,000 to 75,000 distinct CDR3 sequences, approximately 12% of them singletons. The sample taken for sequencing was whole blood. The receptors originated from an adult who was a healthcare worker with PCR-confirmed SARS-CoV-2 infection or an uninfected control (not recorded which).

This clonotype appeared many times. This sequence joins TRBV9 and TRBJ2-1; TRBD2 is a possible D gene (5 bases). The V gene lost 0 bases and the J gene lost 9 bases, with 10 bases spanning the gap. This CDR3 contains 13 residues. Germline values: CDR1 SGDLS, CDR2 YYNGEE. CDR3 DNA: TGTGCCAGCAGCGTAGGCGGTGAGGGTGAGCAGTTCTTC. Its protein is CASSVGGEGEQFF.

This clonotype showed up many times. The rearrangement joins TRBV24-1 to TRBJ2-5; 7 bases align to TRBD1. The V gene end was trimmed by 5 bases and the J gene end by 3 bases; junction bases not matched to a gene: 8. Germline V gene sequence: CDR1 KGHDR, CDR2 SFDVKD. The CDR3 is 15 amino acids. CDR3 DNA sequence: TGTGCCACCAGTGCTCACACCGGGACAGAAGAGACCCAGTACTTC. It specifies CATSAHTGTEETQYF.

This clonotype was detected a few times. The genes are TRBV7-9 and TRBJ2-7; D possibly matches TRBD1 or TRBD2 (5 bases each). Germline-derived CDR1 and CDR2 are SEHNR and FQNEAQ (reference sequence). CDR3 length: 14 residues. V was pared by 5 bases and J by 2 bases, with 13 bases between. DNA of the CDR3: TGTGCCAGCAGCCGACCCGGGACCCCCTACGAGCAGTACTTC. This translates into CASSRPGTPYEQYF.

This clonotype has ten or more counts. The rearrangement joins TRBV12-3 or TRBV12-4 to TRBJ2-5; D might be TRBD2 (7 bases). Trimming removed 7 bases at V and 4 bases at J, with 13 bases between. The CDR3 runs to 13 residues. The DNA of the CDR3 is TGTGCCAGCAACGGAGGGGGGGCAGAGACCCAGTACTTC. Protein: CASNGGGAETQYF.

In its sample, this clonotype was seen a few times. The chain has TRBV6-6 and TRBJ2-2, with D possibly being TRBD1 or TRBD2 (6 bases each). The germline CDR1 and CDR2 sequences are MNHNY and SVGAGI (reference sequence). V was trimmed by 7 bases and J by 1 base, leaving 13 bases between them. This CDR3 region has 15 residues. This CDR3 reads CASTYGGGNTGELFF. In nucleotides, the CDR3 is TGTGCCAGCACCTATGGAGGGGGGAACACCGGGGAGCTGTTTTTT.

This clonotype occurred many times. The genes are TRBV7-6 and TRBJ2-1, with D perhaps TRBD1 (5 bases). Per germline, CDR1 SGHVS and CDR2 FNYEAQ. The ends were cut back, 5 bases at V and 7 bases at J, with 21 bases in the middle. This CDR3 has 16 residues. The DNA for the CDR3 is TGTGCCAGCAGCCCCACCTCAGGGAATTCGTGGAATGAGCAGTTCTTC. As protein: CASSPTSGNSWNEQFF.

This clonotype was seen many times. This chain links TRBV6-5 with TRBJ2-7; TRBD1 might be the D (6 bases). V lost 4 bases to trimming and J lost 2 bases, with 15 bases between them. The length of the CDR3 is 15 residues. Germline CDR1 reads MNHEY; CDR2 reads SVGAGI. The CDR3 protein is CASSFTLGTPYEQYF. The CDR3 DNA follows: TGTGCCAGCAGTTTCACCCTGGGGACACCCTACGAGCAGTACTTC.

This clonotype was seen ten or more times. The J gene is TRBJ2-1, the V gene TRBV7-8; D gene ambiguous. Germline V lookup: CDR1 SGHVS, CDR2 FQNEAQ. Trimming pared 2 bases from V and 9 bases from J, leaving 17 bases between. The CDR3 is made up of 15 amino acids. CDR3 sequence reads: CASSLSFGSSTEQFF. CDR3 DNA sequence: TGTGCCAGCAGCTTATCGTTCGGCAGTTCTACTGAGCAGTTCTTC. The full variable domain, its missing parts supplied by reference TRBV7-8 and TRBJ2-1, is GAGVSQSPRYKVAKRGQDVALRCDPISGHVSLFWYQQALGQGPEFLTYFQNEAQLDKSGLPSDRFFAERPEGSVSTLKIQRTQQEDSAVYLCASSLSFGSSTEQFFGPGTRLTVL.

This clonotype has ten or more counts. The chain combines TRBV6-6 with TRBJ1-1; tentatively, D is TRBD1 (5 bases). Germline-derived CDR1 and CDR2 are MNHNY and SVGAGI (reference sequence). Trimming shortened V by 2 bases and J by 1 base, and 14 bases separated the two germline ends. This CDR3 has 16 amino acids. This CDR3 reads CASSYPPATENTEAFF. CDR3 DNA sequence: TGTGCCAGCAGTTACCCACCCGCGACAGAGAACACTGAAGCTTTCTTT.

V gene TRBV12-3 or TRBV12-4 combines with J gene TRBJ1-1, with a tentative D call TRBD1 (5 bases). The CDR3 is made up of 13 amino acids. V was clipped by 5 bases and J by 5 bases, with 12 bases between them. CDR3 DNA: TGTGCCAGCAGTGTCAGGGATGGAACTGAAGCTTTCTTT. It encodes CASSVRDGTEAFF.

In its sample, this clonotype was seen many times. The V call is TRBV6-5, the J call TRBJ2-1; TRBD2 agrees at 7 bases. The V gene end was trimmed by 5 bases and the J gene end by 4 bases; junction bases not matched to a gene: 8. The CDR3 covers 15 residues. Germline V lookup: CDR1 MNHEY, CDR2 SVGAGI. DNA of the CDR3: TGTGCCAGCAGTAGATATATAGCGGGTTACAATGAGCAGTTCTTC. Its translation is CASSRYIAGYNEQFF.

This clonotype was picked up many times. The chain joins TRBV3-1 to TRBJ1-1; no clear D. From germline, CDR1 is LGHDT and CDR2 YNNKEL (reference sequence). The length of the CDR3 is 12 residues. Trimming removed 0 bases from V and 8 bases from J, with 7 bases in between. For the CDR3, the DNA is TGTGCCAGCAGCCAAGATTACCGGGAAGCTTTCTTT. Translation gives CASSQDYREAFF.

This chain joins TRBV29-1 and TRBJ2-5; 9 bases are shared with TRBD2. The junction had 7 bases not matched to a gene; V was cut back by 4 bases and J by 4 bases. The CDR3 spans 14 residues. In germline, CDR1 is SQVTM, CDR2 ANQGSEA. CDR3 bases: TGCAGCGTTGTTTATCTAGCGGGAACAGAGACCCAGTACTTC. Amino acid sequence: CSVVYLAGTETQYF.